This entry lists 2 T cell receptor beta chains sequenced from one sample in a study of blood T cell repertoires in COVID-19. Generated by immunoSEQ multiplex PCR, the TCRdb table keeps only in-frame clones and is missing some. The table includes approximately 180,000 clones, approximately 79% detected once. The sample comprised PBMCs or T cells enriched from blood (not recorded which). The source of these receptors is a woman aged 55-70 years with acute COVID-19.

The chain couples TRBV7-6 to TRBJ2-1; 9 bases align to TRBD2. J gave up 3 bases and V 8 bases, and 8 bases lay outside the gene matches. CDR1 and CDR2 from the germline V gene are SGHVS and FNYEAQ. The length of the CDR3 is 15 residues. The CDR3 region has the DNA TGTGCCAGCGCAGCTGAGCGGGGGGACTACAATGAGCAGTTCTTC. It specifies CASAAERGDYNEQFF.

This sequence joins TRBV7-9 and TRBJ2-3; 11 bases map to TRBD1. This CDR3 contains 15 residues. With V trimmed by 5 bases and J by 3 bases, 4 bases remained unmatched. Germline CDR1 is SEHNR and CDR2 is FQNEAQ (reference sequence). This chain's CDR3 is CASSPGQGDTDTQYF. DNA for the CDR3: TGTGCCAGCAGCCCGGGACAGGGGGATACAGATACGCAGTATTTT.